Many counts were recorded for the clone carrying this T cell receptor beta chain. Its specificity is not known. The sample comes from a study of CD8+CD57+ T cells in acquired aplastic anemia. Study-level points and caveats: Sharing between patients and controls was observed for over 25 CD8+ CDR3 sequences. Statistical testing detected no significant gap in CD8+ Simpson's diversity between patients and controls.

Profiles of TCR beta VDJ and CDR3 were generated from a genomic DNA template. TCRdb re-analysed the reads in MiXCR, keeping a single row per CDR3 protein. The data contain roughly 150,000 distinct CDR3 sequences, just under 45% of them seen just once; the ten biggest clones take up approximately 1%. V was pared by 6 bases and J by 5 bases, with 7 bases between. CDR1 is SQVTM and CDR2 is ANQGSEA in the germline V gene. This CDR3 spans 10 amino acids. The chain is built from TRBV29-1 and TRBJ2-5; D unresolved. This receptor was obtained from a human donor in good health. The material sequenced was sorted CD4+, CD8+, or CD8+CD57+ T cells (not recorded which) from PBMCs. This CDR3 is CSVERETQYF. CDR3 bases: TGCAGCGTGGAAAGGGAGACCCAGTACTTC.